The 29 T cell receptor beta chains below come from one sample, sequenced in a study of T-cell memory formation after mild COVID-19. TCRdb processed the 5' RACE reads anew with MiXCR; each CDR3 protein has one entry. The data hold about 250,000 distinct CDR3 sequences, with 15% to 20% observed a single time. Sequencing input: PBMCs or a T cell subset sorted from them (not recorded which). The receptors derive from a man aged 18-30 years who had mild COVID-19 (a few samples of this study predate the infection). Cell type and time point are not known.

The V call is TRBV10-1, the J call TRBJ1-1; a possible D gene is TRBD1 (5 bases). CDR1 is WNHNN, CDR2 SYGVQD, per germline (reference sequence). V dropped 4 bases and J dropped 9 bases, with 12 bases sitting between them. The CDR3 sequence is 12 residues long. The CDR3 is CASSVDSGKAFF. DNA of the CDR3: TGCGCCAGCAGTGTCGACAGCGGAAAAGCTTTCTTT.

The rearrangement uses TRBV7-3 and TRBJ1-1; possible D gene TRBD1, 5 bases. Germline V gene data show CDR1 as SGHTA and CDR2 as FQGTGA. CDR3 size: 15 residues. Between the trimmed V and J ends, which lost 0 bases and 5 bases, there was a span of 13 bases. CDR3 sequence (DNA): TGTGCCAGCAGCTTAACAGGGGTACTACATACTGAAGCTTTCTTT. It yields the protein CASSLTGVLHTEAFF.

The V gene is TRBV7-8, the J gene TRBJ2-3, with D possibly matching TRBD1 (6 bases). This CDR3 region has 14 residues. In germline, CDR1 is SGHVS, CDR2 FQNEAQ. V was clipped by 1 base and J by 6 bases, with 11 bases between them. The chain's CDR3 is CASSLDRDLDTQYF. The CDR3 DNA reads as TGTGCCAGCAGCTTAGACAGGGATCTTGATACGCAGTATTTT.

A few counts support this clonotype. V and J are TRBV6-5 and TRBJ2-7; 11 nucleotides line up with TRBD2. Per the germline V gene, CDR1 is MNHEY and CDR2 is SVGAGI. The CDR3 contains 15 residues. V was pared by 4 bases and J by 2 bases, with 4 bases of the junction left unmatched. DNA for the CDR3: TGTGCCAGCAGTTCTGAGACTAGCGGGGCCTACGAGCAGTACTTC. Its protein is CASSSETSGAYEQYF.

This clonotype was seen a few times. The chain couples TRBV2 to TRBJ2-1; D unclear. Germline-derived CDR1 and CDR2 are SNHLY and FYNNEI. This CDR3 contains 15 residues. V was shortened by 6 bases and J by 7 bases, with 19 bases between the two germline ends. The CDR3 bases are TGTGCCAGCAGCTTAGAAGACCCCCATTGGAATGAGCAGTTCTTC. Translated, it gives CASSLEDPHWNEQFF.

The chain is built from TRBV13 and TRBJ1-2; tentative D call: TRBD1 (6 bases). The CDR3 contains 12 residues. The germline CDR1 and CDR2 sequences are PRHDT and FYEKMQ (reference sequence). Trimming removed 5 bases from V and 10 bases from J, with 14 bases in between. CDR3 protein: CASSTYRQDYTF. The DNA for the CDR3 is TGTGCCAGCAGCACATACCGACAGGACTACACCTTC.

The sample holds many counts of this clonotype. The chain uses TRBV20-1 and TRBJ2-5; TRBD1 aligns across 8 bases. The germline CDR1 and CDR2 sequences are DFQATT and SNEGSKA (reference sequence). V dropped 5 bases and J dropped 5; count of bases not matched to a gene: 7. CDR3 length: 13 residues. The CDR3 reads CSALRQGSETQYF. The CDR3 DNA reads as TGCAGTGCTCTACGACAGGGGAGCGAGACCCAGTACTTC.

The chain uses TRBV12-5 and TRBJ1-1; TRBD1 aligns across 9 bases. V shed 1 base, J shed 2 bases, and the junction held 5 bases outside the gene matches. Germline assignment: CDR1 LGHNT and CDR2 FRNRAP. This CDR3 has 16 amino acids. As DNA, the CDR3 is TGTGCTAGTGGTTTGGCAACAGGGGGCCGAAACACTGAAGCTTTCTTT. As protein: CASGLATGGRNTEAFF. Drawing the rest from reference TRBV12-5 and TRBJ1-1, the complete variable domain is DARVTQTPRHKVTEMGQEVTMRCQPILGHNTVFWYRQTMMQGLELLAYFRNRAPLDDSGMPKDRFSAEMPDATLATLKIQPSEPRDSAVYFCASGLATGGRNTEAFFGQGTRLTVV.

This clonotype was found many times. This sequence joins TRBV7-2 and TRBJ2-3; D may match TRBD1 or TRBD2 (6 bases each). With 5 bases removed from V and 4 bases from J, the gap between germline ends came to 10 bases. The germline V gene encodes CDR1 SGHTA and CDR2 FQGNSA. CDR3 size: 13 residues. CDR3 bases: TGTGCCAGCAGCCCCGGGGGCTCAGATACGCAGTATTTT. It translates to CASSPGGSDTQYF. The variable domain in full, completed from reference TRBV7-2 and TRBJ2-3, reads GAGVSQSPSNKVTEKGKDVELRCDPISGHTALYWYRQSLGQGLEFLIYFQGNSAPDKSGLPSDRFSAERTGGSVSTLTIQRTQQEDSAVYLCASSPGGSDTQYFGPGTRLTVL.

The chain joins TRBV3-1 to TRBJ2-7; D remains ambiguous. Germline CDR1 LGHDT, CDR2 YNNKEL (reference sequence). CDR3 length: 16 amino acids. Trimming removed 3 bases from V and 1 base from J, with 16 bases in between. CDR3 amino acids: CASSQGTWARSYEQYF. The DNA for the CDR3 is TGTGCCAGCAGCCAGGGCACTTGGGCGCGTTCCTACGAGCAGTACTTC.

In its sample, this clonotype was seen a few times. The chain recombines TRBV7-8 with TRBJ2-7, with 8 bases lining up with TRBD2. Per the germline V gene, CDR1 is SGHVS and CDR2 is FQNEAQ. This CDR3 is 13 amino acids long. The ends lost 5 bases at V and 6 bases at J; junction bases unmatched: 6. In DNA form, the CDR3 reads TGTGCCAGCAGCGTCGGGGGGGCCCTCGAGCAGTACTTC. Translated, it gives CASSVGGALEQYF.

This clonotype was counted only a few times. The chain's CDR3 is CASSRRLAGRKSYEQYF. The CDR3 DNA follows: TGTGCCAGCAGCCGGAGACTAGCGGGGCGCAAATCCTACGAGCAGTACTTC. The chain links TRBV7-9 to TRBJ2-7, with 11 bases aligning to TRBD2. This CDR3 has 17 residues. Germline V gene sequence: CDR1 SEHNR, CDR2 FQNEAQ (reference sequence). J lost 1 base, V lost 5 bases, and 10 bases had no gene match.

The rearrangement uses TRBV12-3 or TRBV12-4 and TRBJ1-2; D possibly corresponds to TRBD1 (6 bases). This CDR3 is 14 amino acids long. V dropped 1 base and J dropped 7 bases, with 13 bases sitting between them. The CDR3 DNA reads TGTGCCAGCAGTTTAGGGTCACAGGGTCTTGGCTACACCTTC. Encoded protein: CASSLGSQGLGYTF.

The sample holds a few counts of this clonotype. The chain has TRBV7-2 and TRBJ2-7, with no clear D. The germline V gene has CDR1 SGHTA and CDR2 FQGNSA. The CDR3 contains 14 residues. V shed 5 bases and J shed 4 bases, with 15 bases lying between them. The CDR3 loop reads CASSLFPRLYEQYF. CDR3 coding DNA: TGTGCCAGCAGCCTATTTCCGCGTTTGTACGAGCAGTACTTC.

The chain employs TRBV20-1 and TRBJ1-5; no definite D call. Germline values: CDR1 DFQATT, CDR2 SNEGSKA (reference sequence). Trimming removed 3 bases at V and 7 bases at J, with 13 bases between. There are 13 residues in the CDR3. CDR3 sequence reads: CSASHSPKQPQHF. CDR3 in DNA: TGCAGTGCTAGCCATAGCCCTAAGCAGCCCCAGCATTTT.

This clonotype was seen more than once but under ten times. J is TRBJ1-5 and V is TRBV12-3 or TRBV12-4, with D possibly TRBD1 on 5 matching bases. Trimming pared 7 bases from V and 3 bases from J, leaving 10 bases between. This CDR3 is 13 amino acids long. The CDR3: CASTWGDNQPQHF. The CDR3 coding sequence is TGTGCCAGCACCTGGGGGGACAATCAGCCCCAGCATTTT.

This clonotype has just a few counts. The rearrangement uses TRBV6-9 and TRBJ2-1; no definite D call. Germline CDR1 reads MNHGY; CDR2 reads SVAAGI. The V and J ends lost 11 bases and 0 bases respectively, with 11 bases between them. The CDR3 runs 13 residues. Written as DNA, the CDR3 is TGTGCCTGGGGTGGCCCCTCCTACAATGAGCAGTTCTTC. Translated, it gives CAWGGPSYNEQFF.

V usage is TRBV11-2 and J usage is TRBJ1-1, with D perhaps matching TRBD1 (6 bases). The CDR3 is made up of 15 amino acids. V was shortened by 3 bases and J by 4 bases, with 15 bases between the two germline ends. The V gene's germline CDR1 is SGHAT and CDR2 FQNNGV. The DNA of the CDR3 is TGTGCCAGCAGCTTCGGAGGGTGGGGGGCCACTGAAGCTTTCTTT. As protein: CASSFGGWGATEAFF.

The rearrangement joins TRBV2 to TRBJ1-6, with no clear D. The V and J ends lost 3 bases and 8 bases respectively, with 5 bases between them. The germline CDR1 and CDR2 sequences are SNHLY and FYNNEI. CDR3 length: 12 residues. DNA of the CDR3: TGTGCCAGCAGTGACTTCGATTCACCCCTCCACTTT. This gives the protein CASSDFDSPLHF.

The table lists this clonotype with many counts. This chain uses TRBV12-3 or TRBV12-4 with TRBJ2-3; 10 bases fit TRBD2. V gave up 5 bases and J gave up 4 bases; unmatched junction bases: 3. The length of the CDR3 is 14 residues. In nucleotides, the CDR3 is TGTGCCAGCAGTCCGCTAGCGGGGGCAGATACGCAGTATTTT. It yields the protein CASSPLAGADTQYF.

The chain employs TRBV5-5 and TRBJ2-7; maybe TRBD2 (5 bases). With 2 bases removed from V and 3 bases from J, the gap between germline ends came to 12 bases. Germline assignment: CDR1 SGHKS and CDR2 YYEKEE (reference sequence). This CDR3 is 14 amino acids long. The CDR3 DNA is TGTGCCAGCAGCTTTGTTGAGGGAAACTACGAGCAGTACGTC. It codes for CASSFVEGNYEQYV.

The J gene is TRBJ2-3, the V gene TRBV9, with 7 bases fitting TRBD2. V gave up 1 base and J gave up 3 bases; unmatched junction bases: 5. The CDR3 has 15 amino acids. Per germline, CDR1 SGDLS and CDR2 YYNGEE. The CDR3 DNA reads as TGTGCCAGCAGCGTATCGGCGGGGGTGACAGATACGCAGTATTTT. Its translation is CASSVSAGVTDTQYF.

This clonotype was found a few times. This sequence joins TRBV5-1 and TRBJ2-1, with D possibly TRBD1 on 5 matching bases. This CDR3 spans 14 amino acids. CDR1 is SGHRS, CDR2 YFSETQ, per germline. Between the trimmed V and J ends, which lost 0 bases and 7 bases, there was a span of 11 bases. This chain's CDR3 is CASSLEVPGNEQFF. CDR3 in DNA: TGCGCCAGCAGCTTGGAGGTACCAGGGAATGAGCAGTTCTTC.

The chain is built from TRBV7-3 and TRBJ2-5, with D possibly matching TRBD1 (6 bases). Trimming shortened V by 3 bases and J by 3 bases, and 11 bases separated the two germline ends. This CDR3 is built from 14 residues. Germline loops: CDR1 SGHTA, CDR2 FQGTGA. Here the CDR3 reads CASSFRGSKETQYF. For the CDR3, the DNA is TGTGCCAGCAGCTTCAGGGGATCTAAAGAGACCCAGTACTTC.

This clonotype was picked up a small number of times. The CDR3 bases are TGCGCCAGCAGCTTGGGGTTCGGGAGCGGCAACTCCTACGAGCAGTACTTC. Translation: CASSLGFGSGNSYEQYF. This chain links TRBV5-1 with TRBJ2-7; weak D call: TRBD2 (6 bases). The germline CDR1 and CDR2 sequences are SGHRS and YFSETQ. The germline V and J ends were trimmed by 0 bases and 0 bases, with 16 bases remaining between them. The CDR3 loop spans 17 amino acids.

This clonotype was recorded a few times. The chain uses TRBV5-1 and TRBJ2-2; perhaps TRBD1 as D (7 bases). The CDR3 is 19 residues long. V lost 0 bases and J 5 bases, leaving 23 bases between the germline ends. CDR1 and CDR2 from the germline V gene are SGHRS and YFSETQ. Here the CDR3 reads CASSLEGAGRFLETGELFF. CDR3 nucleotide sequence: TGCGCCAGCAGCTTGGAGGGGGCGGGAAGATTTCTGGAGACCGGGGAGCTGTTTTTT.

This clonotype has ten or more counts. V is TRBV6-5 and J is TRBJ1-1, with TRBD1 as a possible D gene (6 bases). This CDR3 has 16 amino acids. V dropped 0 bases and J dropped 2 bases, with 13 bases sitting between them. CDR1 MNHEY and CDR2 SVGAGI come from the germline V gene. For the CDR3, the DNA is TGTGCCAGCAGTTACTCCATACAGGGCGGAAACACTGAAGCTTTCTTT. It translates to CASSYSIQGGNTEAFF.

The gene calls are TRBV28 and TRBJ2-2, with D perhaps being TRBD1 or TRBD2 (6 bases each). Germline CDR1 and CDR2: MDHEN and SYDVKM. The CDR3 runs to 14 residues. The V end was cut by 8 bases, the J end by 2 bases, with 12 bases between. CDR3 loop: CASGPGANTGELFF. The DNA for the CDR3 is TGTGCCAGCGGCCCGGGGGCCAACACCGGGGAGCTGTTTTTT.

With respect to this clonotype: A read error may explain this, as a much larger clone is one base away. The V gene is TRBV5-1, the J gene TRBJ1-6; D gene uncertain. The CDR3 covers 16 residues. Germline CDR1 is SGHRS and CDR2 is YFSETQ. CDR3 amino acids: CASSEVLAEYNSPIHF. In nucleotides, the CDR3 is TGCGCCAGCAGCGAAGTCCTCGCAGAATATAATTCACCCATCCACTTT. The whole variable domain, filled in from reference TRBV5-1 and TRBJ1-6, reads KAGVTQTPRYLIKTRGQQVTLSCSPISGHRSVSWYQQTPGQGLQFLFEYFSETQRNKGNFPGRFSGRQFSNSRSEMNVSTLELGDSALYLCASSEVLAEYNSPIHFGNGTRLTVT.